The present T cell receptor (beta chain) was sequenced within a study of T-cell reconstitution after alpha-beta-depleted transplantation in children. The study's findings and limits: Among T cells one year after transplant, newly produced cells accounted for most counts and diversity. Expanded clones from the graft, numbering several hundred, reportedly supplied alpha-beta T cells about two months after transplant. Surviving thymic progenitors and recipient T cells were the source of high TCRbeta diversity at day 60 in some patients.

Unique molecular identifiers were incorporated during preparation of the TCRbeta library. TCRdb processed the PCR reads anew with MiXCR; each CDR3 protein has one entry. The profile shows around 490,000 distinct CDR3 sequences, about an eighth of them singletons. As for this clonotype: Its antigen is as yet unknown.

The TCR was taken from a female patient aged 2-15 years who had a stem cell transplant for aplastic anemia, so the T cells may come from the graft donor. Here the sequenced sample was PBMCs, mostly from graft donor cells, taken 180 days after TCRalphabeta/CD19-depleted stem cell transplant.

The CDR3 spells CASSEYPSGPDTQYF. In DNA form, the CDR3 reads TGTGCCAGCAGTGAATATCCCTCAGGACCAGATACGCAGTATTTT. The chain recombines TRBV25-1 with TRBJ2-3; D is undetermined. V lost 0 bases and J 4 bases, leaving 11 bases between the germline ends. The CDR3 runs to 15 residues. The germline V gene has CDR1 MGHDK and CDR2 SYGVNS. Looking up the rest from reference TRBV25-1 and TRBJ2-3 gives the full variable domain: EADIYQTPRYLVIGTGKKITLECSQTMGHDKMYWYQQDPGMELHLIHYSYGVNSTEKGDLSSESTVSRIRTEHFPLTLESARPSHTSQYLCASSEYPSGPDTQYFGPGTRLTVL.